The clone carrying this T cell receptor (beta chain) was observed at least ten times. This record comes from a study of CD8 T cells in ankylosing spondylitis. There are 15 residues in the CDR3. V dropped 0 bases and J dropped 5 bases, with 14 bases sitting between them. Germline V gene sequence: CDR1 SGHRS, CDR2 YFSETQ. Quantitative 5'-RACE with molecular barcodes was used to make the TCR beta libraries. TCRdb re-called the 5' RACE reads with MiXCR, one entry per CDR3 protein. The data show 250,000 to 300,000 distinct CDR3 sequences, with roughly 20% seen just once and roughly 7.4% held by the top ten.

The rearrangement links TRBV5-1 to TRBJ2-5; tentatively, D is TRBD2 (6 bases). Sequenced input: blood, either unsorted or a sorted T cell fraction (not recorded which). The receptor's source is a male donor with ankylosing spondylitis or in good health (not recorded which). CDR3 bases: TGCGCCAGCAGCTTGGGCTTAACGGGAGCTGAGACCCAGTACTTC. Translating it yields CASSLGLTGAETQYF.